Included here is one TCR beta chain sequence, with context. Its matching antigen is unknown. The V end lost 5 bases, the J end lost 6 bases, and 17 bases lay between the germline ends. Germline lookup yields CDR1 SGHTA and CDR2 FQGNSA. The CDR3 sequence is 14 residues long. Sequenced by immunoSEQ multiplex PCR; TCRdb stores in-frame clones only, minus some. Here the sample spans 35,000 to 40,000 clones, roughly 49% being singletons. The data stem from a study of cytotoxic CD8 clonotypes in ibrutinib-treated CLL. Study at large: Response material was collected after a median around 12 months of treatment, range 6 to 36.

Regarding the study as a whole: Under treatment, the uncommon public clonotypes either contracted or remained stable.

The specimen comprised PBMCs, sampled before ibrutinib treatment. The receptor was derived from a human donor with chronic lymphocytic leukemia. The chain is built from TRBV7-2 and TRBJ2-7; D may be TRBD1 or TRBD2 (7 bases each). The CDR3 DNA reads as TGTGCCAGCAGCCCGAGCAGGGGGGGGGCCGAGCAGTACTTC. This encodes CASSPSRGGAEQYF.